One and the same sample provided the 24 T cell receptor beta chains below, sequenced in a study of blood T cells in healthy people across ages. Combining a sample-barcoded 5' primer with a J-beta primer mix, a second PCR ran for about 7 to 12 cycles. MiXCR, run by TCRdb on the 5' RACE reads, gives a single entry per CDR3 protein. The table shows approximately 880,000 distinct CDR3 sequences, with roughly 50% occurring only once. The sample comprised blood. These receptors were obtained from a young man in good health.

The chain links TRBV19 to TRBJ1-1; no reliable D call. The V gene lost 0 bases and the J gene lost 4 bases, with 9 bases spanning the gap. Germline V lookup: CDR1 LNHDA, CDR2 SQIVND (reference sequence). This CDR3 contains 14 residues. The CDR3 DNA is TGTGCCAGTAGTATAGAGGGGATAGGCACTGAAGCTTTCTTT. As protein: CASSIEGIGTEAFF.

On this clonotype: This may come from a read error, since a much larger clone is one base off. The chain recombines TRBV4-2 with TRBJ2-7, with D unclear. From germline, CDR1 is LGHNA and CDR2 YNFKEQ. This CDR3 comprises 14 residues. The V and J ends lost 0 bases and 7 bases respectively, with 13 bases between them. The CDR3 spells CASSQDRRYNEQYF. The CDR3 DNA is TGTGCCAGCAGCCAAGATAGGCGGTACAATGAGCAGTACTTC.

This sequence joins TRBV7-2 and TRBJ1-1, with 10 bases matching TRBD1. This CDR3 is 16 amino acids long. From germline, CDR1 is SGHTA and CDR2 FQGNSA. Trimming cost V 3 bases and J 1 base; bases outside gene matches: 5. The CDR3 loop reads CASSFPGQGSNTEAFF. The DNA of the CDR3 is TGTGCCAGCAGCTTTCCGGGACAGGGGTCGAACACTGAAGCTTTCTTT.

This clonotype was counted only a few times. The chain combines TRBV29-1 with TRBJ2-5, with D perhaps TRBD1 (6 bases). The V gene lost 8 bases and the J gene lost 1 base, with 14 bases spanning the gap. The CDR3 totals 13 residues. CDR1 and CDR2 (germline): SQVTM, ANQGSEA. The chain's CDR3 is CSTGRDTQETQYF. The CDR3 coding sequence is TGCAGCACCGGCCGGGACACCCAAGAGACCCAGTACTTC.

V gene TRBV6-6 combines with J gene TRBJ2-3; D not resolved. The CDR3 consists of 15 residues. V lost 4 bases to trimming and J lost 0 bases, with 11 bases between them. In germline, CDR1 is MNHNY, CDR2 SVGAGI (reference sequence). The CDR3 is CASSLPALSTDTQYF. The CDR3 DNA follows: TGTGCCAGCAGTTTACCGGCCCTTAGCACAGATACGCAGTATTTT.

The chain joins TRBV5-1 to TRBJ1-1; 7 bases match TRBD1. Germline V lookup: CDR1 SGHRS, CDR2 YFSETQ. With 9 bases clipped from V and 1 base from J, the junction kept 9 bases outside the gene matches. The CDR3 covers 14 residues. As DNA, the CDR3 is TGCGCCACCAGGACAGGTGACACGAACACTGAAGCTTTCTTT. Translated: CATRTGDTNTEAFF.

The rearrangement uses TRBV6-5 and TRBJ1-4; 9 nucleotides agree with TRBD1. The V gene end was trimmed by 2 bases and the J gene end by 7 bases; junction bases not matched to a gene: 8. This CDR3 is built from 16 residues. The V gene's germline CDR1 is MNHEY and CDR2 SVGAGI. This CDR3 reads CASSYGTGTGTEKLFF. CDR3 bases: TGTGCCAGCAGTTACGGAACCGGGACAGGGACTGAAAAACTGTTTTTT.

This clonotype has more than one count but fewer than ten. This rearrangement joins TRBV2 to TRBJ2-4, with TRBD1 as a possible D gene (6 bases). The CDR3 totals 18 residues. The V end lost 5 bases, the J end lost 2 bases, and 22 bases lay between the germline ends. Germline V gene lookup returns CDR1 SNHLY and CDR2 FYNNEI. CDR3 bases: TGTGCCAGCAGTACCAGGGGCCTATCGTCCGTAACCAAAAACATTCAGTACTTC. This encodes CASSTRGLSSVTKNIQYF.

The rearrangement links TRBV29-1 to TRBJ1-1; maybe TRBD1 (6 bases). Germline values: CDR1 SQVTM, CDR2 ANQGSEA. Trimming took 3 bases from V and 4 from J, leaving 9 bases between them. CDR3 size: 12 residues. The CDR3 bases are TGCAGCGTTGAGAAAGGGGGCACTGAAGCTTTCTTT. Amino acids: CSVEKGGTEAFF. Full variable domain (missing parts from reference TRBV29-1 and TRBJ1-1): SAVISQKPSRDICQRGTSLTIQCQVDSQVTMMFWYRQQPGQSLTLIATANQGSEATYESGFVIDKFPISRPNLTFSTLTVSNMSPEDSSIYLCSVEKGGTEAFFGQGTRLTVV.

The chain recombines TRBV7-9 with TRBJ2-7; no firm D call. The CDR3 runs 12 residues. CDR1 and CDR2 (germline): SEHNR, FQNEAQ (reference sequence). V was shortened by 2 bases and J by 5 bases, with 7 bases between the two germline ends. The CDR3, as DNA: TGTGCCAGCAGCTTATCGGTCGACGAGCAGTACTTC. It codes for CASSLSVDEQYF.

This clonotype was seen at least ten times. The chain recombines TRBV4-1 with TRBJ2-7; D gene ambiguous. From germline, CDR1 is MGHRA and CDR2 YSYEKL. This CDR3 comprises 13 residues. Between the trimmed V and J ends, which lost 3 bases and 5 bases, there was a span of 11 bases. As DNA, the CDR3 is TGCGCCAGCAGCCACCTAACTGGGAACGAGCAGTACTTC. Translated: CASSHLTGNEQYF.

The chain carries TRBV20-1 and TRBJ1-5; D remains ambiguous. Germline V CDR1 and CDR2: DFQATT, SNEGSKA (reference sequence). CDR3 size: 14 residues. Trimming removed 0 bases from V and 0 bases from J, with 6 bases in between. CDR3 amino acids: CSARDIYSNQPQHF. The CDR3 DNA is TGCAGTGCTAGAGATATATATAGCAATCAGCCCCAGCATTTT.

The chain carries TRBV12-3 or TRBV12-4 and TRBJ2-1; D might be TRBD2 (6 bases). Deletions cut 3 bases from V and 0 bases from J, with 15 bases between. This CDR3 region has 17 residues. The DNA for the CDR3 is TGTGCCAGCAGTTTCGCGGGGAGCTTCTTCTCCTACAATGAGCAGTTCTTC. Amino acids: CASSFAGSFFSYNEQFF.

This chain connects TRBV14 to TRBJ2-5; D could derive from TRBD1 or TRBD2 (5 bases each). This CDR3 comprises 11 residues. Germline V CDR1 and CDR2: SGHDN, FVKESK. Trimming took off 4 bases at V and 6 bases at J, with 6 bases between the two ends. DNA for the CDR3: TGTGCCAGCAGCCCGGGACAGACCCAGTACTTC. Amino acids: CASSPGQTQYF.

This chain links TRBV7-2 with TRBJ2-1, with 13 bases lining up with TRBD2. The CDR3 loop spans 18 amino acids. Germline CDR1 SGHTA, CDR2 FQGNSA. After removal of 2 bases from V and 14 bases from J, the junction contained 18 bases not matched to a gene. The CDR3 bases are TGTGCCAGCAGCTTAACAACCCCACTAGCGGGGGGGCGAGAGAACGAGTTCTTC. This codes for CASSLTTPLAGGRENEFF.

V usage is TRBV4-1 and J usage is TRBJ2-1, with D maybe TRBD2 (6 bases). Germline lookup yields CDR1 MGHRA and CDR2 YSYEKL. The germline V and J ends were trimmed by 0 bases and 8 bases, with 11 bases remaining between them. This CDR3 region has 14 residues. The CDR3 here is CASSQEEGEDEQFF. The CDR3 nucleotides read TGCGCCAGCAGCCAAGAAGAAGGGGAGGATGAGCAGTTCTTC.

The rearrangement uses TRBV24-1 and TRBJ2-5; 11 bases are a match to TRBD2. CDR1 is KGHDR, CDR2 SFDVKD, per germline. The CDR3 is made up of 15 amino acids. The junction had 8 bases not matched to a gene; V was cut back by 7 bases and J by 5 bases. DNA of the CDR3: TGTGCCACCAGATCTAGCGGGGGGTTAACGGAGACCCAGTACTTC. This encodes CATRSSGGLTETQYF.

The J gene is TRBJ2-2, the V gene TRBV27; D is perhaps TRBD1 (5 bases). Looked up from germline, CDR1 is MNHEY and CDR2 is SMNVEV (reference sequence). V lost 2 bases and J 7 bases, leaving 8 bases between the germline ends. The CDR3 length is 13 residues. The CDR3 region is CASSLAGRGELFF. For the CDR3, the DNA is TGTGCCAGCAGTTTAGCAGGGCGCGGGGAGCTGTTTTTT.

V gene TRBV7-8 combines with J gene TRBJ2-4, with D perhaps TRBD1 or TRBD2 (5 bases each). Per germline, CDR1 SGHVS and CDR2 FQNEAQ. The V and J ends lost 5 bases and 13 bases respectively, with 18 bases between them. The length of the CDR3 is 13 residues. The CDR3 is CASSVGRAREQYF. The CDR3 DNA sequence: TGTGCCAGCAGCGTGGGACGGGCCAGGGAGCAGTACTTC. Looking up the rest from reference TRBV7-8 and TRBJ2-4 gives the full variable domain: GAGVSQSPRYKVAKRGQDVALRCDPISGHVSLFWYQQALGQGPEFLTYFQNEAQLDKSGLPSDRFFAERPEGSVSTLKIQRTQQEDSAVYLCASSVGRAREQYFGAGTRLSVL.

J is TRBJ1-6 and V is TRBV4-3; 7 nucleotides line up with TRBD1. The length of the CDR3 is 19 residues. J was trimmed by 3 bases and V by 0 bases; bases with no gene match: 11. Looked up from germline, CDR1 is LGHNA and CDR2 is YSLEER. The CDR3 nucleotides are TGCGCCAGCAGCCAAGACCACGGTGGGGACAGCTACTATAATTCACCCCTCCACTTT. This translates into CASSQDHGGDSYYNSPLHF.

This clonotype showed up just a few times. The V gene is TRBV6-2 or TRBV6-3, the J gene TRBJ1-2; D remains ambiguous. The CDR3 is 13 amino acids. V shed 4 bases and J shed 2 bases, with 8 bases lying between them. Germline CDR1 reads MNHEY; CDR2 reads SVGEGT. CDR3 sequence reads: CASSSGPNYGYTF. DNA for the CDR3: TGTGCCAGCAGTTCCGGACCCAACTATGGCTACACCTTC.

This clonotype was seen only once. The genes are TRBV24-1 and TRBJ2-5, with TRBD1 matching over 10 bases. Near its end, the DNA agrees better with TRBJ2-7, so the J call may be wrong. Germline V gene sequence: CDR1 KGHDR, CDR2 SFDVKD. The CDR3 has 15 residues. The DNA for the CDR3 is TGTGCCACCAGTGATCCGGGACAGGGGAACTACGAGCAGTACTTC. This codes for CATSDPGQGNYEQYF.

This clonotype was observed a handful of times. The chain couples TRBV4-2 to TRBJ2-7; 7 bases agree with TRBD1. Germline V gives CDR1 LGHNA, CDR2 YNFKEQ. Trimming at V came to 0 bases and at J to 0 bases, leaving 5 bases not matched to a gene. The CDR3 sequence is 16 residues long. DNA of the CDR3: TGTGCCAGCAGCCAAGATAGTGGGACAGCCTCCTACGAGCAGTACTTC. Its protein product is CASSQDSGTASYEQYF.

The chain links TRBV5-5 to TRBJ2-7; no definite D call. Germline lookup yields CDR1 SGHKS and CDR2 YYEKEE (reference sequence). This CDR3 comprises 12 residues. The ends were cut back, 3 bases at V and 6 bases at J, with 10 bases in the middle. The CDR3 loop reads CASSSRRAEQYF. CDR3 coding DNA: TGTGCCAGCAGCTCCCGTAGAGCCGAGCAGTACTTC.